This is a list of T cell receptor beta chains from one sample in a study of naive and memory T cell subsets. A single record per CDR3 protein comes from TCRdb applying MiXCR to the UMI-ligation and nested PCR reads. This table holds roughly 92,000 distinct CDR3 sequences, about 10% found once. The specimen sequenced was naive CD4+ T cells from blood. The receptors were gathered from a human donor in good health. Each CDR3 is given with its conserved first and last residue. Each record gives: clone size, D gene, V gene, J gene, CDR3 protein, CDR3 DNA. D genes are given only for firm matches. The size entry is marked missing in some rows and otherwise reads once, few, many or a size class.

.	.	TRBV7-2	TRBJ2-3	CASSPEKEDTQYF	TGTGCCAGCAGCCCGGAAAAAGAAGATACGCAGTATTTT
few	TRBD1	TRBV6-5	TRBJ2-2	CASRRQGITGELFF	TGTGCCAGCAGGCGACAGGGCATCACCGGGGAGCTGTTTTTT
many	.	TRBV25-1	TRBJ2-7	CASSESPRGSYEQYF	TGTGCCAGCAGTGAATCTCCCCGGGGGTCCTACGAGCAGTACTTC
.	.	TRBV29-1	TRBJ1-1	CSVEKEPLKTEAFF	TGCAGCGTTGAAAAGGAGCCTCTAAAGACTGAAGCTTTCTTT
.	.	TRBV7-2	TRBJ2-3	CASSLETTTDTQYF	TGTGCCAGCAGCTTAGAGACTACCACAGATACGCAGTATTTT
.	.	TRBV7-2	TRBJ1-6	CASSSYRDNSPLHF	TGTGCCAGCAGCTCTTACAGGGATAATTCACCCCTCCACTTT
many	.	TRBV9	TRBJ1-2	CASSVSFEPYGYTF	TGTGCCAGCAGCGTAAGTTTCGAACCCTATGGCTACACCTTC
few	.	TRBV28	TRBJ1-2	CASRPPGQINYGYTF	TGTGCCAGCAGGCCGCCTGGACAGATTAACTATGGCTACACCTTC
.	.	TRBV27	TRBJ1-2	CASSSKVPGHGTTNYGYTF	TGTGCCAGCAGTTCGAAGGTCCCGGGACACGGAACGACTAACTATGGCTACACCTTC
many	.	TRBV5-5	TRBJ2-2	CASSPRLNTGELFF	TGTGCCAGCAGCCCAAGACTGAACACCGGGGAGCTGTTTTTT
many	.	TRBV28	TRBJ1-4	CASSLHQGVRNEKLFF	TGTGCCAGCAGTTTACACCAGGGAGTGAGGAATGAAAAACTGTTTTTT
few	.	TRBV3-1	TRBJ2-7	CASSRGRSYEQYF	TGTGCCAGCAGCAGGGGACGGTCCTACGAGCAGTACTTC
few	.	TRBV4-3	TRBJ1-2	CASSQPTLGGSYGYTF	TGCGCCAGCAGCCAACCCACCTTAGGGGGGTCCTACGGCTACACCTTC
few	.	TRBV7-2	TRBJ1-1	CASSSDLGTEAFF	TGTGCCAGCAGCTCCGACTTGGGCACTGAAGCTTTCTTT
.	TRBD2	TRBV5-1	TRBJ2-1	CASSLGSGRGNEQFF	TGCGCCAGCAGCTTGGGTAGCGGGAGGGGCAATGAGCAGTTCTTC
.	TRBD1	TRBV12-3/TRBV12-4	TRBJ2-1	CASSAQGTGLNEQFF	TGTGCCAGCAGTGCCCAGGGGACAGGACTTAATGAGCAGTTCTTC
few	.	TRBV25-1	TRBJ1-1	CASSELGRGVNTEAFF	TGTGCCAGCAGTGAATTAGGGAGGGGGGTGAACACTGAAGCTTTCTTT
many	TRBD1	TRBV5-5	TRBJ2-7	CASSLGQFSYEQYF	TGTGCCAGCAGCCTGGGACAGTTCTCCTACGAGCAGTACTTC
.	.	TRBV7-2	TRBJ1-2	CASSLSTARGSYGYTF	TGTGCCAGCAGCTTAAGTACGGCCCGGGGGTCCTATGGCTACACCTTC
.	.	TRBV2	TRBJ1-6	CASSEIPAGVPLHF	TGTGCCAGCAGTGAAATCCCCGCAGGGGTACCCCTCCACTTT
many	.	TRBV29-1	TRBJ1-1	CSVEGPTKTEAFF	TGCAGCGTTGAAGGACCGACAAAAACTGAAGCTTTCTTT
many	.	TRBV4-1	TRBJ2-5	CASSQDIPQATQETQYF	TGCGCCAGCAGCCAAGATATCCCACAGGCTACACAAGAGACCCAGTACTTC
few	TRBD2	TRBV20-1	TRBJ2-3	CSARDPRFKASGIHTDTQYF	TGCAGTGCTAGAGATCCCCGGTTCAAGGCTAGCGGGATCCACACAGATACGCAGTATTTT
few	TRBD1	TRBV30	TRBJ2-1	CAWDRGLGEQFF	TGTGCCTGGGACAGGGGGCTGGGGGAGCAGTTCTTC
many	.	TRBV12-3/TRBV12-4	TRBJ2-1	CASSISGVVEQFF	TGTGCCAGCAGCATTAGTGGGGTGGTCGAGCAGTTCTTC
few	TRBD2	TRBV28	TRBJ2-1	CASTVAGGPFEQFF	TGTGCCAGCACAGTAGCGGGGGGGCCTTTTGAGCAGTTCTTC
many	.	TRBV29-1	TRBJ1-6	CSPDVRRCGKSRPKAGNSPLHF	TGCAGCCCGGACGTCCGTAGATGTGGCAAATCCCGTCCGAAGGCCGGTAATTCACCCCTCCACTTT
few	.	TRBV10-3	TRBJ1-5	CAISEGFNQPQHF	TGTGCCATCAGTGAGGGCTTCAATCAGCCCCAGCATTTT
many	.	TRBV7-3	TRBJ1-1	CASSLSPGNTEAFF	TGTGCCAGCAGCTTATCGCCAGGGAACACTGAAGCTTTCTTT
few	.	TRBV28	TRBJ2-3	CASSYDASTDTQYF	TGTGCCAGCAGTTACGATGCTAGCACAGATACGCAGTATTTT
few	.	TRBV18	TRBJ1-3	CASSPPLGAGNTIYF	TGTGCCAGCTCACCACCTCTTGGGGCTGGAAACACCATATATTTT
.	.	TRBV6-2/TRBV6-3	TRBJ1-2	CASRTQGYGYGYTF	TGTGCCAGCAGAACACAGGGTTACGGATATGGCTACACCTTC
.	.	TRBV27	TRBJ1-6	CASTRNSYNSPLHF	TGTGCCAGCACCCGGAACTCCTATAATTCACCCCTCCACTTT
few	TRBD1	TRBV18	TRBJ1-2	CASSSGQGAYGYTF	TGTGCCAGCTCATCGGGACAGGGTGCCTATGGCTACACCTTC